This TCR beta chain originates from a study of monozygotic twins with inflammatory bowel disease. The quantity of total RNA per TCR library was around 3.5 ug. Template switching introduced UMIs that contain a 6-nucleotide sample barcode. TCRalpha and TCRbeta cDNA went through nested PCRs of approximately 16 and 9 cycles, two in total. No DNA is given; TCRdb re-called the 5' RACE reads and lists each CDR3 protein once. The sample includes about 380,000 distinct CDR3 sequences. The CDR3 loop spans 16 amino acids. CDR1 is LGHDT and CDR2 is YNNKEL in the germline V gene (reference sequence). Regarding the study as a whole: Those with IBD had lower TCRbeta diversity (inverse Simpson) than their healthy co-twins did.

About this clonotype: Its antigen is unknown.

The chain links TRBV3-1 to TRBJ2-3; TCRdb gives TRBD2 as the D gene, but with no DNA this cannot be confirmed. The receptor's source is a human donor with ulcerative colitis or Crohn's disease, or a healthy co-twin of an affected twin (not recorded which). Sequenced material: blood. CDR3 sequence: CASSRRTSGDTDTQYF.